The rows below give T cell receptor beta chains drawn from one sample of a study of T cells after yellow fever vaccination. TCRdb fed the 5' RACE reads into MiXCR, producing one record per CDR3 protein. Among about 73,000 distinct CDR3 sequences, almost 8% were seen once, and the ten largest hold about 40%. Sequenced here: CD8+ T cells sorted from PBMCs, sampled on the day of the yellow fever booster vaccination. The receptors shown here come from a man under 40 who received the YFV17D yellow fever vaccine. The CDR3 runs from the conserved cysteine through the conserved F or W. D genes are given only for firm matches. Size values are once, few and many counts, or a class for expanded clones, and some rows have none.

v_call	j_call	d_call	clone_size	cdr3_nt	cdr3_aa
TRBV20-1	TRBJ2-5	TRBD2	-	TGCAGTGCTAGTTTAGCGGGAGGGACATATCCAGAGACCCAGTACTTC	CSASLAGGTYPETQYF
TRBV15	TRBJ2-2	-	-	TGTGCCACCAGATCTAGTTGGGGCGCCGGCACCGGGGAGCTGTTTTTT	CATRSSWGAGTGELFF
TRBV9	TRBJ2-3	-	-	TGTGCCAGCAGCGCCTCCTACGATACGCAGTATTTT	CASSASYDTQYF
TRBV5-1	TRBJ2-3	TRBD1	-	TGCGCCAGCAGCGACCGGACAGGATACGCCCTGACAGATACGCAGTATTTT	CASSDRTGYALTDTQYF
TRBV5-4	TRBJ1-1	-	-	TGTGCCAGCAGCTTAGGGGACACTGAAGCTTTCTTT	CASSLGDTEAFF
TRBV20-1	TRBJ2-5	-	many	TGCAGTGCTAGAGATCATGGGGCTAGGATTCAAGAGACCCAGTACTTC	CSARDHGARIQETQYF
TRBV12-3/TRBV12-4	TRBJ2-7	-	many	TGTGCCAGTCGGGGGACCTACGAGCAGTACTTC	CASRGTYEQYF
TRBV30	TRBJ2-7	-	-	TGTGCCTGGAGTGGGCTGGAGTCAGTGTACGAGCAGTACTTC	CAWSGLESVYEQYF
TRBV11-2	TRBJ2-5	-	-	TGTGCCAGCAGCTTAAACCCGGGTTTGTTGGAGACCCAGTACTTC	CASSLNPGLLETQYF
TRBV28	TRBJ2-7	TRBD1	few	TGTGCCAGTTGTTACAGGGGGAGCTCCTACGAGCAGTACTTC	CASCYRGSSYEQYF
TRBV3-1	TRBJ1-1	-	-	TGTGCCAGCAGCCCTAGGACAGCGAACACTGAAGCTTTCTTT	CASSPRTANTEAFF
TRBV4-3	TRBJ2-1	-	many	TGCGCCAGCAGCCAATTTACCGGAGGGGACTACAATGAGCAGTTCTTC	CASSQFTGGDYNEQFF
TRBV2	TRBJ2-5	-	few	TGTGCCAGCAGACCTAGGGGTTCCGAGACCCAGTACTTC	CASRPRGSETQYF
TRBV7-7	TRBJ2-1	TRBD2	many	TGTGCCAGCAGCCCAGACGCGGGACTAAACAATGAGCAGTTCTTC	CASSPDAGLNNEQFF
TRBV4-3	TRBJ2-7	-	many	TGCGCCAGCAGCCAAGCCATTGGGGGCTACGAGCAGTACTTC	CASSQAIGGYEQYF
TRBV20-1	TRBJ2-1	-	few	TGCAGTGCTAGGGGGAGCGGAGCCGACTTTTACAATGAGCAGTTCTTC	CSARGSGADFYNEQFF
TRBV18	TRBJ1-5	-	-	TGTGCCAGCTCACCCCCGGGGGGGCCCCAGCATTTT	CASSPPGGPQHF
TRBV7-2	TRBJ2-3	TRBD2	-	TGTGCCAGCAGCCACCCCTCTGCGTTTTATTCGGGACTAGCGGACACAGATACGCAGTATTTT	CASSHPSAFYSGLADTDTQYF
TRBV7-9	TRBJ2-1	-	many	TGTGCCAGCAGCCGAACGGCCCTGTCCTACAATGAGCAGTTCTTC	CASSRTALSYNEQFF
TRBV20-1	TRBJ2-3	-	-	TGCAGTGCTACTAAGCGGCCCTTTAGCACAGATACGCAGTATTTT	CSATKRPFSTDTQYF
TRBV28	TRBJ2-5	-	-	TGTGCCAGCAGTTTATTTGGGCAAAATCAAGAGACCCAGTACTTC	CASSLFGQNQETQYF
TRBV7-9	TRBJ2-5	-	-	TGTGCCAGCAGCTTATTGAGTAGGGGAGAGACCCAGTACTTC	CASSLLSRGETQYF
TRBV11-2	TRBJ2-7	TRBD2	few	TGTGCCAGCAGCTTAGAGAGCGGGACTGGATACGAGCAGTACTTC	CASSLESGTGYEQYF
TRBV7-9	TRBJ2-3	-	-	TGTGCCAGCAGCTTAGAATATTCCACAGATACGCAGTATTTT	CASSLEYSTDTQYF
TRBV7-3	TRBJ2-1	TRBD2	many	TGTGCCAGCAGCTTAACAGCGGGAGGCTATTATGAGCAGTTCTTC	CASSLTAGGYYEQFF
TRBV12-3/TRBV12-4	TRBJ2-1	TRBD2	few	TGTGCCAGCAGTTCAAGACTAGCGGGAGCGAGCACCTACAATGAGCAGTTCTTC	CASSSRLAGASTYNEQFF